The sequence of this TCR beta chain was determined in a study of beta chain features in type 1 diabetes. Turning to the study itself: The samples had around 100 million sorted cells examined in all. Study observations and caveats: Type 1 diabetes patients had VDJ junctions that carried fewer insertions and more deletions. In the patient group, naive, central memory and Treg TCRB repertoires seemed more alike than in the healthy donor group. Across all four CD4+ subsets, people with type 1 diabetes showed modestly shorter TCRB CDR3s.

Expressed TCRB transcripts were sequenced after all isolated RNA was converted to cDNA. Data came from immunoSEQ multiplex PCR; TCRdb stores just in-frame clones and leaves some out. Here the sample spans about 240,000 clones, over 11% being singletons. In its sample, this clone was seen a few times. Its antigen is unidentified. Sorting with CD45RO/CCR7/CD25/CD127/CD95/CD27 yielded naive, central memory, regulatory and stem-like memory CD4+ cells. What was sequenced was naive CD4+ T cells from blood. The clonotype originates from a man aged 30 to 45 with type 1 diabetes.

The CDR3: CASSQSREGWDTQYF. The CDR3 coding sequence is TGTGCCAGCAGCCAAAGTCGGGAGGGTTGGGATACGCAGTATTTT. The chain couples TRBV4-2 to TRBJ2-3; 8 nucleotides line up with TRBD2. The CDR3 loop spans 15 amino acids. Germline trimming cut 2 bases from V and 6 bases from J; bases unmatched to any gene: 7. The germline V gene has CDR1 LGHNA and CDR2 YNFKEQ.